A selection of T cell receptor beta chains follows, all from one sample in a study of cytomegalovirus exposure and HLA in healthy donors. Here immunoSEQ multiplex PCR was the method, and the copy in TCRdb shows in-frame clones only, minus some. The sample comprises under 200,000 clones, around 62% of which are singletons, and around 2.9% rests with the top ten. Sequences were obtained from PBMCs. The receptors originated from a middle-aged man in good health and CMV-seronegative. The conserved cysteine and the conserved F or W are not part of the CDR3 here. Size is omitted from some rows. Given values are once, few, many or a class for expanded clones.

clone_size: once
v_call: TRBV11-2
j_call: TRBJ2-5
cdr3_aa: ASSPARETQY

clone_size: -
v_call: TRBV19
j_call: TRBJ2-3
cdr3_aa: ASSPRLAAGVVTQY

clone_size: few
v_call: TRBV30
j_call: TRBJ2-1
cdr3_aa: AWSPLGGARGNEQF

clone_size: -
v_call: TRBV7-8
j_call: TRBJ2-7
cdr3_aa: ASSLGTGGDFYEQY

clone_size: few
v_call: TRBV19
j_call: TRBJ2-3
cdr3_aa: ASRDRGTDTQY

clone_size: -
v_call: TRBV7-8
j_call: TRBJ2-7
cdr3_aa: ASSLGQDFSYEQY

clone_size: few
v_call: TRBV7-9
j_call: TRBJ1-1
cdr3_aa: ASSPRQGPNTEAF

clone_size: -
v_call: TRBV21-1
j_call: TRBJ1-2
cdr3_aa: ASHQRDYGYT

clone_size: -
v_call: TRBV5-1
j_call: TRBJ2-3
cdr3_aa: ASNSGTGKDTQY

clone_size: -
v_call: TRBV2
j_call: TRBJ2-7
cdr3_aa: ASGKAGGPSHEQY

clone_size: few
v_call: TRBV5-5
j_call: TRBJ2-5
cdr3_aa: ASSSQSQETQY

clone_size: -
v_call: TRBV7-9
j_call: TRBJ2-3
cdr3_aa: ASSPSTSLTDTQY

clone_size: -
v_call: TRBV30
j_call: TRBJ1-4
cdr3_aa: AWSAGSVPVNEKLF

clone_size: -
v_call: TRBV5-4
j_call: TRBJ1-2
cdr3_aa: ASSSGQIMRNYGYT

clone_size: few
v_call: TRBV6-5
j_call: TRBJ1-4
cdr3_aa: ASRGRGGFDEKLF

clone_size: few
v_call: TRBV5-1
j_call: TRBJ2-1
cdr3_aa: ASSLEAGHSYNEQF

clone_size: few
v_call: TRBV27
j_call: TRBJ2-7
cdr3_aa: ASSLNRVGEQY

clone_size: -
v_call: TRBV5-6
j_call: TRBJ2-1
cdr3_aa: ASGQGTEQF

clone_size: -
v_call: TRBV6-1
j_call: TRBJ2-4
cdr3_aa: ASSEAVGDYNIQY

clone_size: -
v_call: TRBV10-3
j_call: TRBJ2-1
cdr3_aa: AINDLAGGPGNEQF

clone_size: -
v_call: TRBV4-2
j_call: TRBJ2-5
cdr3_aa: ASSNSGGGSQY

clone_size: few
v_call: TRBV30
j_call: TRBJ2-7
cdr3_aa: AWNRQRTSGRPYEQY

clone_size: -
v_call: TRBV27
j_call: TRBJ2-2
cdr3_aa: ASKSGTGGPSGELF

clone_size: -
v_call: TRBV19
j_call: TRBJ2-7
cdr3_aa: ASSIGAPNILEQY

clone_size: -
v_call: TRBV2
j_call: TRBJ1-6
cdr3_aa: ASSVNRNSPLH

clone_size: -
v_call: TRBV27
j_call: TRBJ2-5
cdr3_aa: ASRTGVGRETQY

clone_size: once
v_call: TRBV28
j_call: TRBJ1-4
cdr3_aa: ASSLRQGDEKLF

clone_size: -
v_call: TRBV29-1
j_call: TRBJ2-3
cdr3_aa: SVEGAGFTDTQY

clone_size: -
v_call: TRBV10-3
j_call: TRBJ1-1
cdr3_aa: AISEDRGGNTEAF

clone_size: few
v_call: TRBV11-2
j_call: TRBJ2-2
cdr3_aa: ASSRGISGRSTGELF

clone_size: -
v_call: TRBV18
j_call: TRBJ2-1
cdr3_aa: ASSPGSGRGSSYNEQF

clone_size: -
v_call: TRBV5-1
j_call: TRBJ1-5
cdr3_aa: ASSLGGQSNQPQH

clone_size: few
v_call: TRBV6-4
j_call: TRBJ2-3
cdr3_aa: ASSDSYTDTQY

clone_size: few
v_call: TRBV7-9
j_call: TRBJ2-1
cdr3_aa: ASSLPHRLAGGRVEQF

clone_size: -
v_call: TRBV10-3
j_call: TRBJ2-1
cdr3_aa: AISEPGTSGSVF

clone_size: -
v_call: TRBV5-4
j_call: TRBJ2-5
cdr3_aa: ASSLQDRKETQY

clone_size: -
v_call: TRBV9
j_call: TRBJ2-1
cdr3_aa: ASSVALAGGGKDYNEQF

clone_size: -
v_call: TRBV19
j_call: TRBJ2-2
cdr3_aa: ASSWGQGTGELF

clone_size: once
v_call: TRBV5-1
j_call: TRBJ2-2
cdr3_aa: ASSLASGITGELF

clone_size: -
v_call: TRBV7-9
j_call: TRBJ2-2
cdr3_aa: ASTRTGQIPEELF

clone_size: -
v_call: TRBV5-1
j_call: TRBJ1-2
cdr3_aa: ASRESPNYGYT

clone_size: -
v_call: TRBV7-2
j_call: TRBJ1-2
cdr3_aa: ASSLVAGSNYGYT

clone_size: -
v_call: TRBV6-5
j_call: TRBJ2-1
cdr3_aa: ASSYHGGSEDEQF

clone_size: -
v_call: TRBV28
j_call: TRBJ2-1
cdr3_aa: ASLDRGGYNEQF

clone_size: -
v_call: TRBV5-1
j_call: TRBJ2-7
cdr3_aa: ASSRLAGGDEQY

clone_size: -
v_call: TRBV5-6
j_call: -
cdr3_aa: ASSLGLARLYEQY

clone_size: -
v_call: TRBV18
j_call: TRBJ2-2
cdr3_aa: ASSPGQLATGELF

clone_size: -
v_call: TRBV19
j_call: TRBJ2-7
cdr3_aa: ASSTSPGLAGGPHEQY

clone_size: few
v_call: TRBV5-1
j_call: TRBJ2-1
cdr3_aa: ASSLGGGGTYNEQF

clone_size: -
v_call: TRBV19
j_call: TRBJ2-4
cdr3_aa: ASRGGENIQY

clone_size: once
v_call: TRBV9
j_call: TRBJ2-3
cdr3_aa: ASRESGDGDTQY

clone_size: few
v_call: TRBV5-1
j_call: TRBJ1-5
cdr3_aa: ASSLVGRGPQH

clone_size: -
v_call: TRBV13
j_call: TRBJ1-3
cdr3_aa: ASSLDTGRASGNTIY

clone_size: -
v_call: TRBV7-8
j_call: TRBJ1-1
cdr3_aa: ASSRRGTRPRDTEAF

clone_size: -
v_call: TRBV5-1
j_call: TRBJ2-5
cdr3_aa: ASSPTGTGGKETQY